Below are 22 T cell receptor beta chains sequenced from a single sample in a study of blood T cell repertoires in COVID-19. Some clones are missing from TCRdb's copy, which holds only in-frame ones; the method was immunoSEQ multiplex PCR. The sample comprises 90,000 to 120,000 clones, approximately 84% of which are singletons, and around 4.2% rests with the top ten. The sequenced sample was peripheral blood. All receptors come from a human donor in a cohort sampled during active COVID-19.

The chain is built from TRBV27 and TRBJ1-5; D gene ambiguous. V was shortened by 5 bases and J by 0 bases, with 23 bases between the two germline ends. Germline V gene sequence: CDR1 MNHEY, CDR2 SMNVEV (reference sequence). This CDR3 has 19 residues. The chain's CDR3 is CASSPVVLYSPSSNQPQHF. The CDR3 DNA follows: TGTGCCAGCAGTCCCGTGGTTCTCTATAGTCCTAGTAGCAATCAGCCCCAGCATTTT.

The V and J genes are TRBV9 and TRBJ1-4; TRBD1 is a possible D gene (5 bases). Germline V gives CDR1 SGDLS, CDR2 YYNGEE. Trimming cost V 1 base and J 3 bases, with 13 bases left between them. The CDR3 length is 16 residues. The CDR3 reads CASSVRGGASNEKLFF. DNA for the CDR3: TGTGCCAGCAGCGTAAGGGGAGGGGCGTCTAATGAAAAACTGTTTTTT. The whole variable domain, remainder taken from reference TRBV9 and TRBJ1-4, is DSGVTQTPKHLITATGQRVTLRCSPRSGDLSVYWYQQSLDQGLQFLIQYYNGEERAKGNILERFSAQQFPDLHSELNLSSLELGDSALYFCASSVRGGASNEKLFFGSGTQLSVL.

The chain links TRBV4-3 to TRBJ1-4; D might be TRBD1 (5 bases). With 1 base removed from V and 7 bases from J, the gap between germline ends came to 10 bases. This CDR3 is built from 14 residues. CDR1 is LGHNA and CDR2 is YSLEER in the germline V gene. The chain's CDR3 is CASSQVGAGEKLFF. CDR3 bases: TGCGCCAGCAGCCAAGTAGGGGCCGGTGAAAAACTGTTTTTT.

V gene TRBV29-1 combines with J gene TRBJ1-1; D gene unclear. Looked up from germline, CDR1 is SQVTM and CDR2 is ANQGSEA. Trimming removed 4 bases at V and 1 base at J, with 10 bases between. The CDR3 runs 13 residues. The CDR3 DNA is TGCAGCGTTGGTCTCTTCAGGAACACTGAAGCTTTCTTT. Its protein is CSVGLFRNTEAFF.

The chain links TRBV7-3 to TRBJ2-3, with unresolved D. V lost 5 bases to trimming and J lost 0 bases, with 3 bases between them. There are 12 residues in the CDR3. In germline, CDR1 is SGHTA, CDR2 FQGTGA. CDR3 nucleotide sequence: TGTGCCAGCAGCCCTAGCACAGATACGCAGTATTTT. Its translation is CASSPSTDTQYF.

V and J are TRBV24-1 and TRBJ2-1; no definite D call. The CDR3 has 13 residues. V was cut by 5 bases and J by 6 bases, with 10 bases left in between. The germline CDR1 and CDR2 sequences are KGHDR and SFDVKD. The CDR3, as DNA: TGTGCCACCAGTGCCGACTTTCTCAATGAGCAGTTCTTC. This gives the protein CATSADFLNEQFF.

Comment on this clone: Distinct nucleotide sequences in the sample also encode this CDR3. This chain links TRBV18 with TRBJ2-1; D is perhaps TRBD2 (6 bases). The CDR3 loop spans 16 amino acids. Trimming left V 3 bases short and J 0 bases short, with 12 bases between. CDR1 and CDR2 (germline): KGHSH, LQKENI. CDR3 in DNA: TGTGCCAGCTCACCCCCTCGGGGGAGCTCCTACAATGAGCAGTTCTTC. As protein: CASSPPRGSSYNEQFF.

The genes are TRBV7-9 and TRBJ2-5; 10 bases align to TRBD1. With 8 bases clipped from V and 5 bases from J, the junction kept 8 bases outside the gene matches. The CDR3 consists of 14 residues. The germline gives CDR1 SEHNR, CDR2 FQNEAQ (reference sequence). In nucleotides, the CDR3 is TGTGCCAGCTCCCTGACAGGGGGCCAGGAGACCCAGTACTTC. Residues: CASSLTGGQETQYF.

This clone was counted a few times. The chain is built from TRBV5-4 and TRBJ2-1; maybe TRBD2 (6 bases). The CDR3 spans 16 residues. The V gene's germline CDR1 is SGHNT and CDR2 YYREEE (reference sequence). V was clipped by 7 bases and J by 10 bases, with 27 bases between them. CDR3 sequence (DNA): TGTGCCAGCTTTCCGGGTGGAGGGAGGACCTCTAGGGAGCAGTTCTTC. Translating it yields CASFPGGGRTSREQFF.

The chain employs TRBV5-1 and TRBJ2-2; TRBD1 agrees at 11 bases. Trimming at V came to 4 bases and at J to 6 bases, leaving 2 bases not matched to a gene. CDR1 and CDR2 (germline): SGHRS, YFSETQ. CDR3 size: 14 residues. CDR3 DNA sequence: TGCGCCAGCAGCCCGGGACAGGGGGCCGGGGAGCTGTTTTTT. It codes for CASSPGQGAGELFF.

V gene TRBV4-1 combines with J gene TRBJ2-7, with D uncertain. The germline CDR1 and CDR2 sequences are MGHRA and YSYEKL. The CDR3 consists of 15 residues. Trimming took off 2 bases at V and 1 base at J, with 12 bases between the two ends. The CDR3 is CASSQSVSPSYEQYF. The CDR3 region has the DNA TGCGCCAGCAGCCAATCGGTATCTCCGTCCTACGAGCAGTACTTC.

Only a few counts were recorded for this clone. CDR3 coding DNA: TGTGCCAGTAGGAAGACAGGGCCTGATCAGCCCCAGCATTTT. Translation: CASRKTGPDQPQHF. This chain uses TRBV19 with TRBJ1-5, with 7 bases aligning to TRBD1. The V segment lost 6 bases and the J segment 5 bases; nucleotides outside the gene matches: 7. The CDR3 spans 14 residues. CDR1 LNHDA and CDR2 SQIVND come from the germline V gene (reference sequence). Full variable domain (missing parts from reference TRBV19 and TRBJ1-5): DGGITQSPKYLFRKEGQNVTLSCEQNLNHDAMYWYRQDPGQGLRLIYYSQIVNDFQKGDIAEGYSVSREKKESFPLTVTSAQKNPTAFYLCASRKTGPDQPQHFGDGTRLSIL.

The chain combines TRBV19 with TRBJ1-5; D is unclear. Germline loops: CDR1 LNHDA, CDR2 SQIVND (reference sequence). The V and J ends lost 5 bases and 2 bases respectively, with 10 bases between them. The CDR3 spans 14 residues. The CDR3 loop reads CASSFGRGNQPQHF. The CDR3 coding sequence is TGTGCCAGTAGTTTCGGTCGAGGCAATCAGCCCCAGCATTTT.

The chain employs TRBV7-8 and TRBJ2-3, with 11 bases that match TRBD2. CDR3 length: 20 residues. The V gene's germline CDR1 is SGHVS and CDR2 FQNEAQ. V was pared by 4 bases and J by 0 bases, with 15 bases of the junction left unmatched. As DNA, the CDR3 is TGTGCCAGCAGCTCCCCCCGGACTAGCGGGTTTCTCACTAGCACAGATACGCAGTATTTT. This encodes CASSSPRTSGFLTSTDTQYF.

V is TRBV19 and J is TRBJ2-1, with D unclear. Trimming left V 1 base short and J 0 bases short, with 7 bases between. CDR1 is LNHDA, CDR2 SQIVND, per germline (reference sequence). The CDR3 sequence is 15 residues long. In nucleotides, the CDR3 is TGTGCCAGTAGTATAGCAGGTAGCTCCTACAATGAGCAGTTCTTC. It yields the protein CASSIAGSSYNEQFF.

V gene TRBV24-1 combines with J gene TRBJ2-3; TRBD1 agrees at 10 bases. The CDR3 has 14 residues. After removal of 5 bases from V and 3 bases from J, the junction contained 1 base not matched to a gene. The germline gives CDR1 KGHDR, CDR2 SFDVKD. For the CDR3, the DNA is TGTGCCACCAGTGCGGGACAGGGGACAGATACGCAGTATTTT. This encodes CATSAGQGTDTQYF.

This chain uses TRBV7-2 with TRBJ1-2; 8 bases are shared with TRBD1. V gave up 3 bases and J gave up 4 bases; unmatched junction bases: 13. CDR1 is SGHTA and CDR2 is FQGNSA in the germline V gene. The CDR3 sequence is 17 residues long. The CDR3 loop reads CASSFLSPGQEGYGYTF. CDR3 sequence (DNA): TGTGCCAGCAGCTTCCTATCGCCGGGACAGGAGGGCTATGGCTACACCTTC.

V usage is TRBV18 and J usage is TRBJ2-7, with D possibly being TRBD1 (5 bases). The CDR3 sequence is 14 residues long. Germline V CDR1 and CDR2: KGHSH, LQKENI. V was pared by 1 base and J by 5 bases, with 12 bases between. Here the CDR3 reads CASSPLGHDNEQYF. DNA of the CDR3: TGTGCCAGCTCACCACTAGGACACGACAACGAGCAGTACTTC.

CDR3 residues: CASSEGLQGETQYF. In DNA form, the CDR3 reads TGTGCCAGCAGTGAAGGGCTACAGGGAGAGACCCAGTACTTC. The chain couples TRBV2 to TRBJ2-5, with a possible D match to TRBD1 (6 bases). The ends were cut back, 1 base at V and 4 bases at J, with 10 bases in the middle. Germline CDR1 and CDR2: SNHLY and FYNNEI. The CDR3 runs 14 residues.

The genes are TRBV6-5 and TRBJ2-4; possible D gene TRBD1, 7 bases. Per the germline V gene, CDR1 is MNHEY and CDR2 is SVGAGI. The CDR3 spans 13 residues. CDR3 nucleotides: TGTGTCGTCAGGGGGGTTACCAAAAACATTCAGTACTTC. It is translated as CVVRGVTKNIQYF.

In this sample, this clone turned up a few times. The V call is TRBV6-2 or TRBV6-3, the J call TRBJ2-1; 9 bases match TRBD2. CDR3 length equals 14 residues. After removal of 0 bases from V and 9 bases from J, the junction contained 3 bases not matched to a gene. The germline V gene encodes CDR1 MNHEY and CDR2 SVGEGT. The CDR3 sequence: CASSYSGTSLEQFF. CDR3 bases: TGTGCCAGCAGTTACTCGGGGACTAGCCTTGAGCAGTTCTTC.

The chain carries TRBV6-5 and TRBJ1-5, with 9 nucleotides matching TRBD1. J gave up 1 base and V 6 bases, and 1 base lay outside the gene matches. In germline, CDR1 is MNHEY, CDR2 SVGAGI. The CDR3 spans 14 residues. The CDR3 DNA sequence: TGTGCCAGCAGAGGACAGGGGAGCAATCAGCCCCAGCATTTT. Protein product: CASRGQGSNQPQHF.